This TCR beta chain originates from a study of beta chain features in type 1 diabetes. As concerns this clone: No antigen is known for it.

V shed 1 base and J shed 9 bases, with 11 bases lying between them. The CDR3 is 13 amino acids. Per germline, CDR1 SGHAT and CDR2 FQNNGV. General study results and limits: The question left open here concerned HLA type influencing TCRB rearrangement.

The investigators reverse transcribed all of the isolated RNA, so they sequenced expressed TCRB transcripts. Generated by immunoSEQ multiplex PCR, the TCRdb table keeps only in-frame clones and is missing some. There are 120,000 to 150,000 clones in the sample; approximately 10% occur only once, and about 0.6% lies in the top ten. What was sequenced was central memory CD4+ T cells from blood. This TCR derives from a woman between 35 and 50 years old in good health. The V gene is TRBV11-2, the J gene TRBJ2-3, with a possible D match to TRBD1 (6 bases). CDR3 loop: CASSLGTGTTQYF. The DNA for the CDR3 is TGTGCCAGCAGCTTAGGGACCGGGACAACGCAGTATTTT.